This T cell receptor beta chain came from a study of CD8 T cells in ankylosing spondylitis. General study points: The authors reported significant enrichment of disease-linked clones in matched ankylosing spondylitis synovial fluid.

The table lists this clonotype with many counts. What it binds is unknown. MiXCR, applied by TCRdb to the 5' RACE reads, yields one record per CDR3 protein. Here the sample spans about 140,000 distinct CDR3 sequences, about 32% being singletons. The sequenced sample consisted of synovial fluid, either unsorted or a sorted T cell fraction (not recorded which). This sequence originates from a male donor with ankylosing spondylitis.

CDR3 in amino acids: CASSPIGSGDEQFF. CDR3 in DNA: TGTGCCAGCAGTCCCATAGGGTCAGGGGATGAGCAGTTCTTC. The V call is TRBV6-1, the J call TRBJ2-1; TRBD1 might be the D (6 bases). The CDR3 loop spans 14 amino acids. V lost 5 bases and J 8 bases, leaving 16 bases between the germline ends. CDR1 and CDR2 from the germline V gene are MNHNS and SASEGT.